The 17 T cell receptor beta chains below all came from one sample that was sequenced in a study of shared T cell receptors in the human thymus. Assay: immunoSEQ multiplex PCR; the TCRdb copy retains only in-frame clones and omits some. The sample holds about 380,000 clones; 85% to 95% are singletons and the top ten take 0.02%. What was sequenced was thymocytes. The origin of the receptors is a human donor.

The chain couples TRBV19 to TRBJ2-7; 8 positions match TRBD1. The J segment lost 0 bases and the V segment lost 5 bases, leaving 9 bases of the junction unmatched. CDR1 is LNHDA and CDR2 is SQIVND in the germline V gene (reference sequence). There are 16 residues in the CDR3. The CDR3 sequence is CASSWSGGRGSYEQYF. The DNA of the CDR3 is TGTGCCAGTAGTTGGTCAGGGGGCCGGGGCTCCTACGAGCAGTACTTC. The whole variable domain, filled in from reference TRBV19 and TRBJ2-7, reads DGGITQSPKYLFRKEGQNVTLSCEQNLNHDAMYWYRQDPGQGLRLIYYSQIVNDFQKGDIAEGYSVSREKKESFPLTVTSAQKNPTAFYLCASSWSGGRGSYEQYFGPGTRLTVT.

CDR3 amino acids: CASSFGRQRTDSYEQYF. Written as DNA, the CDR3 is TGTGCCAGCAGCTTTGGGAGGCAAAGGACGGACTCCTACGAGCAGTACTTC. The genes are TRBV5-5 and TRBJ2-7, with D possibly matching TRBD2 (6 bases). V was clipped by 2 bases and J by 0 bases, with 18 bases between them. The CDR3 is made up of 17 amino acids. The germline V gene has CDR1 SGHKS and CDR2 YYEKEE (reference sequence).

The V and J genes are TRBV28 and TRBJ2-1, with 7 bases fitting TRBD2. The trim removed 6 bases at V and 8 bases at J, leaving 22 bases unmatched. The germline V gene has CDR1 MDHEN and CDR2 SYDVKM. The length of the CDR3 is 18 residues. In DNA form, the CDR3 reads TGTGCCAGCAGGCAACAAACCCCAGCGCGGGAGTCTTTGGATGAGCAGTTCTTC. Its translation is CASRQQTPARESLDEQFF.

The chain joins TRBV5-4 to TRBJ1-1; D unresolved. The CDR3 is 17 amino acids. V lost 2 bases, J lost 0 bases, and 17 bases lay in between. Germline V gene data show CDR1 as SGHNT and CDR2 as YYREEE (reference sequence). The CDR3 bases are TGTGCCAGCAGCTTCGGATCTATCCATCGCTTGAACACTGAAGCTTTCTTT. As protein: CASSFGSIHRLNTEAFF.

This sequence joins TRBV5-5 and TRBJ2-1; a possible D gene is TRBD2 (5 bases). With 2 bases removed from V and 0 bases from J, the gap between germline ends came to 15 bases. The CDR3 has 17 amino acids. The germline V gene encodes CDR1 SGHKS and CDR2 YYEKEE (reference sequence). The CDR3 nucleotides are TGTGCCAGCAGCTTACTCCGGGATGGTAGCTCCTACAATGAGCAGTTCTTC. The encoded protein is CASSLLRDGSSYNEQFF.

As regards this clone: This sample also contains other DNA sequences that code for the same CDR3. V is TRBV15 and J is TRBJ2-1; D is possibly TRBD2 (6 bases). Germline V CDR1 and CDR2: LNHNV, YYDKDF (reference sequence). CDR3 length equals 16 residues. V lost 4 bases, J lost 3 bases, and 16 bases lay in between. For the CDR3, the DNA is TGTGCCACCAGCATAGGGCGGGAAGGCCTCTACAATGAGCAGTTCTTC. The encoded protein is CATSIGREGLYNEQFF. Variable domain in full (rest from reference TRBV15 and TRBJ2-1): DAMVIQNPRYQVTQFGKPVTLSCSQTLNHNVMYWYQQKSSQAPKLLFHYYDKDFNNEADTPDNFQSRRPNTSFCFLDIRSPGLGDTAMYLCATSIGREGLYNEQFFGPGTRLTVL.

This chain links TRBV14 with TRBJ1-3; no definite D call. Trimming pared 0 bases from V and 7 bases from J, leaving 19 bases between. Germline values: CDR1 SGHDN, CDR2 FVKESK. The CDR3 is 17 amino acids. CDR3 coding DNA: TGTGCCAGCAGCCAAGATAGCGCGCACGAAGCACAGAACACCATATATTTT. Protein sequence: CASSQDSAHEAQNTIYF.

This clone appeared a single time. The chain uses TRBV2 and TRBJ2-7; a weak D match, TRBD1 (6 bases). This CDR3 spans 17 amino acids. Trimming removed 6 bases at V and 0 bases at J, with 21 bases between. Per the germline V gene, CDR1 is SNHLY and CDR2 is FYNNEI. The DNA of the CDR3 is TGTGCCAGCAGACGACAGAACTTAGCGACAGGCTCCTACGAGCAGTACTTC. This sequence encodes CASRRQNLATGSYEQYF.

This chain connects TRBV10-2 to TRBJ1-6; no firm D call. Trimming pared 4 bases from V and 9 bases from J, leaving 19 bases between. The germline gives CDR1 WSHSY, CDR2 SAAADI. This CDR3 contains 16 residues. The CDR3 nucleotides read TGCGCCAGCAGTGGGGAGCGGAGCCGGGTAGGTTCACCCCTCCACTTT. As protein: CASSGERSRVGSPLHF.

CDR3 protein: CASSTGQGTGRDGYTF. The CDR3 DNA is TGTGCCAGCAGTACGGGGCAGGGAACAGGACGCGATGGCTACACCTTC. The chain couples TRBV28 to TRBJ1-2, with D possibly being TRBD1 (5 bases). CDR1 is MDHEN, CDR2 SYDVKM, per germline. Between the trimmed V and J ends, which lost 5 bases and 6 bases, there was a span of 22 bases. The CDR3 extends over 16 amino acids.

The chain carries TRBV13 and TRBJ2-7; D is uncertain. CDR3 length: 15 amino acids. Germline CDR1 PRHDT, CDR2 FYEKMQ (reference sequence). The V gene lost 6 bases and the J gene lost 2 bases, with 17 bases spanning the gap. The CDR3 DNA is TGTGCCAGCAGTTTACTCCGCTTCCCAACCTACGAGCAGTACTTC. This codes for CASSLLRFPTYEQYF.

This chain uses TRBV18 with TRBJ2-1; 15 bases are shared with TRBD2. The V and J ends lost 3 bases and 0 bases, in that order; junction bases with no gene match: 6. CDR3 length: 19 amino acids. CDR1 and CDR2 (germline): KGHSH, LQKENI. CDR3 sequence reads: CASSPGTSGRWGSYNEQFF. DNA of the CDR3: TGTGCCAGCTCACCTGGGACTAGCGGGAGGTGGGGCTCCTACAATGAGCAGTTCTTC.

The V and J genes are TRBV6-5 and TRBJ2-1; 7 nucleotides align to TRBD2. CDR1 and CDR2 from the germline V gene are MNHEY and SVGAGI. The CDR3 is made up of 14 amino acids. V shed 7 bases and J 8 bases; nucleotides not matched to a gene: 11. The CDR3 region is CASTLGAGEHEQFF. The DNA for the CDR3 is TGTGCCAGCACTTTAGGCGCGGGAGAGCATGAGCAGTTCTTC.

This chain uses TRBV6-6 with TRBJ2-7, with TRBD2 as a possible D gene (5 bases). Germline CDR1 is MNHNY and CDR2 is SVGAGI (reference sequence). V was trimmed by 1 base and J by 6 bases, leaving 13 bases between them. The CDR3 runs 14 residues. DNA of the CDR3: TGTGCCAGCAGTTACTGGCCCACACTAGTCGAGCAGTACTTC. Its translation is CASSYWPTLVEQYF.

The V call is TRBV29-1, the J call TRBJ1-1; 7 nucleotides agree with TRBD1. The germline V gene has CDR1 SQVTM and CDR2 ANQGSEA. V shed 6 bases, J shed 7 bases, and the junction held 14 bases outside the gene matches. This CDR3 spans 14 amino acids. Written as DNA, the CDR3 is TGCAGCGTCCCAGACTCCGGGACAGCCCGTGAAGCTTTCTTT. This encodes CSVPDSGTAREAFF.

This chain joins TRBV9 and TRBJ2-1; D perhaps matches TRBD2 (6 bases). V was cut by 4 bases and J by 5 bases, with 16 bases left in between. Germline V gives CDR1 SGDLS, CDR2 YYNGEE. The CDR3 extends over 15 amino acids. The CDR3 DNA follows: TGTGCCAGCAGCCCTCGTGGGCGGGGAGACAATGAGCAGTTCTTC. It is translated as CASSPRGRGDNEQFF.

This chain connects TRBV7-9 to TRBJ2-5; 7 bases map to TRBD1. J lost 3 bases, V lost 3 bases, and 7 bases had no gene match. Germline V lookup: CDR1 SEHNR, CDR2 FQNEAQ (reference sequence). The CDR3 has 15 residues. The CDR3 sequence is CASSLFGTVEETQYF. CDR3 nucleotide sequence: TGTGCCAGCAGCTTGTTTGGGACAGTAGAAGAGACCCAGTACTTC. Based on the CDR3 plus reference TRBV7-9 and TRBJ2-5, the full variable domain is DTGVSQNPRHKITKRGQNVTFRCDPISEHNRLYWYRQTLGQGPEFLTYFQNEAQLEKSRLLSDRFSAERPKGSFSTLEIQRTEQGDSAMYLCASSLFGTVEETQYFGPGTRLLVL.